This TCR beta chain was captured by sequencing in a study of blood T cell repertoires in COVID-19. Categorization into cohorts depended on clinical history that participants reported. The repertoire was sequenced with immunoSEQ multiplex PCR; TCRdb's copy has only in-frame clones and lacks some. The sample carries 150,000 or so clones, roughly four fifths recorded once. Unmatched junction bases numbered 7, after V lost 5 bases and J lost 2 bases. The CDR3 has 17 amino acids. The germline gives CDR1 SEHNR, CDR2 FQNEAQ (reference sequence). V and J are TRBV7-9 and TRBJ1-5; 12 nucleotides line up with TRBD1. This receptor was identified in a man aged 45-65 years who had recovered from COVID-19. The sequencing sample was made of PBMCs or T cells enriched from blood (not recorded which). CDR3 bases: TGTGCCAGCAGCCCGGGACAGGGGGCGCGGGGCAATCAGCCCCAGCATTTT. Residues: CASSPGQGARGNQPQHF.